The clone carrying this TCR beta chain was counted only a few times. This record comes from a study of a mutant IDH1 vaccine in newly diagnosed glioma. The CDR3 loop spans 12 amino acids. V lost 5 bases to trimming and J lost 8 bases, with 12 bases between them. CDR1 is LNHDA, CDR2 SQIVND, per germline (reference sequence). Repertoires were generated with immunoSEQ multiplex PCR, while TCRdb's copy carries only in-frame clones and drops some. The table includes about 88,000 clones, over 75% detected once. Time point specified: baseline, week 1 (first vaccination visit). The sample's treatment: pre-vaccination baseline after standard-of-care therapy.

Sequencing was performed on PBMCs, taken from a glioma patient treated with radiotherapy, temozolomide or both. The rearrangement uses TRBV19 and TRBJ1-2; D is possibly TRBD1 (6 bases). The receptor comes from a man aged 35-49 years with glioma. Some clones in this sample may be carry-over from other donors' samples. The CDR3 bases are TGTGCCAGTAGTGACCAGGGGACCGGCTACACCTTC. This translates into CASSDQGTGYTF.